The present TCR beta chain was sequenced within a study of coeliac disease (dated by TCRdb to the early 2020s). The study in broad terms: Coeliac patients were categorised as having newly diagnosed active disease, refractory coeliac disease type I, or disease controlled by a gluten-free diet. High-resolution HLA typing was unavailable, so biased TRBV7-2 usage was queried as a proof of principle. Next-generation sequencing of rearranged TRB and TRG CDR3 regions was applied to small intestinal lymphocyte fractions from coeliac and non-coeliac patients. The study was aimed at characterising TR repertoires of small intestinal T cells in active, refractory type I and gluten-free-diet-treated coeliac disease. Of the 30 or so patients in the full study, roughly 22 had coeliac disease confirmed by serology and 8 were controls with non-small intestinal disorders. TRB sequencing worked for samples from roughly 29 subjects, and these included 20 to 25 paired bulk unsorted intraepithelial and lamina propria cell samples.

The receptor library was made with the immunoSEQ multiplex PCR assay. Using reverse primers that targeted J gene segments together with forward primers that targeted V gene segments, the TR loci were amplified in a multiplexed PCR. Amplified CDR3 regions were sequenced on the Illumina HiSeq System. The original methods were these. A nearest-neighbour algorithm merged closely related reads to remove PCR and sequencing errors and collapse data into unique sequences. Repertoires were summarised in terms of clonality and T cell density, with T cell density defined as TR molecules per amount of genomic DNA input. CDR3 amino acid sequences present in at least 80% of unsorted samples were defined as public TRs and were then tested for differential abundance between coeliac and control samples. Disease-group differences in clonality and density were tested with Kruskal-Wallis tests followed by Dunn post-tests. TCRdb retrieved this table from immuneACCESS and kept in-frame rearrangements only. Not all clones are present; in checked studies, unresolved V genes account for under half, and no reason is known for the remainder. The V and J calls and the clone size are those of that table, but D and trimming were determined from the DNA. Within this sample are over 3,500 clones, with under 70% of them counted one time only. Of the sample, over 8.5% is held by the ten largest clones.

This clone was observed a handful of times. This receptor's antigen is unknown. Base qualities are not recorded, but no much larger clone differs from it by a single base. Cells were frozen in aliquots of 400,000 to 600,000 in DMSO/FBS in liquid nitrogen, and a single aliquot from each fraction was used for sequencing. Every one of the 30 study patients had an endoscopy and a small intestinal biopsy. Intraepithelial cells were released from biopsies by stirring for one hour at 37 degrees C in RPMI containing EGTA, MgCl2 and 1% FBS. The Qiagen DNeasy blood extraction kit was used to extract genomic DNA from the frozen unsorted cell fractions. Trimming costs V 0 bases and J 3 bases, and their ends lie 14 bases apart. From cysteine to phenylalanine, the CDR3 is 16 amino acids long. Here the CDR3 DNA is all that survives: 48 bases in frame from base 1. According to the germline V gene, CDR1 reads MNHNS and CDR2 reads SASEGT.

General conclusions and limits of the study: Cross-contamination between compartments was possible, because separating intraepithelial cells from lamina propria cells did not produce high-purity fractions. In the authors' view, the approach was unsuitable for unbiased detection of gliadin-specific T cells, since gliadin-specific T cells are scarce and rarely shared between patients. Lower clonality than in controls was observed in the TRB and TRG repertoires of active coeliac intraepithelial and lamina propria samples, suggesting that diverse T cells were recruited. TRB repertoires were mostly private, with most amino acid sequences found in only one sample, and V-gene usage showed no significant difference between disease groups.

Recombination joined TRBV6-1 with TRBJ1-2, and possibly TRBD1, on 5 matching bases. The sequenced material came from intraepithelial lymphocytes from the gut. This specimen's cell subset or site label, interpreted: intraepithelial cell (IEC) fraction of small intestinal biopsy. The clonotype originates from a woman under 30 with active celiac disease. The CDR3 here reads CASSEARGVVDYGYTF. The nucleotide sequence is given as TGTGCCAGCAGTGAAGCGCGGGGGGTAGTTGACTATGGCTACACCTTC.